The 5 T cell receptor beta chains in this list originate from one sample, sequenced in a study of T cell changes during pregnancy in multiple sclerosis (dated by TCRdb to 2018 to 2020). The protocol used for the library was the immunoSEQ multiplex PCR assay. TCRdb re-hosts the immuneACCESS table, in-frame sequences only. Its copies lack some clones; in the studies checked, an unresolved V gene accounts for under half of them, and the cause for the rest is not known. In all, the sample holds 50,000 or so clones, and 90% to 95% of those were seen once. About 0.36% of the sample is in the top ten clones. The sample here was CD4+ T cells from peripheral blood mononuclear cells, taken before pregnancy. The source is a female donor with multiple sclerosis, enrolled in a pregnancy study.

The chain employs TRBV6-5 and TRBJ2-3, with 8 bases matching TRBD1. The germline V gene has CDR1 MNHEY and CDR2 SVGAGI. The junction had 8 bases not matched to a gene; V was cut back by 2 bases and J by 4 bases. CDR3 length: 16 residues. The CDR3 sequence is CASSYRQGAGADTQYF. DNA of the CDR3: TGTGCCAGCAGTTACAGGCAGGGGGCTGGGGCAGATACGCAGTATTTT.

This chain joins TRBV7-2 and TRBJ1-2; 9 nucleotides align to TRBD1. The CDR3 totals 15 residues. Germline loops: CDR1 SGHTA, CDR2 FQGNSA. V was pared by 1 base and J by 6 bases, with 6 bases of the junction left unmatched. CDR3 bases: TGTGCCAGCAGCTTAGACAACAGGGGGCATAATGGCTACACCTTC. It translates to CASSLDNRGHNGYTF.

This chain uses TRBV7-8 with TRBJ2-7; a possible D gene is TRBD1 (5 bases). CDR3 length equals 14 residues. Trimming removed 8 bases from V and 4 bases from J, with 18 bases in between. CDR1 is SGHVS and CDR2 is FQNEAQ in the germline V gene. This chain's CDR3 is CASALGAQEYEQYF. The CDR3 DNA reads TGTGCCAGCGCCCTAGGGGCGCAAGAATACGAGCAGTACTTC.

This chain joins TRBV7-3 and TRBJ2-2; TRBD2 agrees at 9 bases. The CDR3 is made up of 18 amino acids. The ends lost 1 base at V and 0 bases at J; junction bases unmatched: 6. CDR1 is SGHTA and CDR2 is FQGTGA in the germline V gene. CDR3 nucleotide sequence: TGTGCCAGCAGCTTAATCGGGCTAGCGGGAACGAACACCGGGGAGCTGTTTTTT. Amino acids: CASSLIGLAGTNTGELFF.

The chain uses TRBV28 and TRBJ2-2, with TRBD1 matching over 9 bases. CDR3 length equals 15 residues. Germline CDR1 is MDHEN and CDR2 is SYDVKM. J gave up 4 bases and V 4 bases, and 4 bases lay outside the gene matches. CDR3 amino acids: CASSSQGAGTGELFF. CDR3 bases: TGTGCCAGCAGTTCACAGGGGGCCGGCACCGGGGAGCTGTTTTTT.